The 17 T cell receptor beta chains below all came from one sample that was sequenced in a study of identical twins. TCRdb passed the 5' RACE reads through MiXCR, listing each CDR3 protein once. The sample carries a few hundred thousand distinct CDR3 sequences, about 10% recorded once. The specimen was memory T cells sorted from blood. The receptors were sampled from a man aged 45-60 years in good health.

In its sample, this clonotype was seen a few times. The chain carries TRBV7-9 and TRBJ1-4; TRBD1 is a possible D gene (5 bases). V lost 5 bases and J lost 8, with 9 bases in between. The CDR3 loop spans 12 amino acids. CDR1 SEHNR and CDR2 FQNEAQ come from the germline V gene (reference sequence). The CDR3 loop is CASSDGGEKLFF. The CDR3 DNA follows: TGTGCCAGCAGCGACGGGGGGGAAAAACTGTTTTTT.

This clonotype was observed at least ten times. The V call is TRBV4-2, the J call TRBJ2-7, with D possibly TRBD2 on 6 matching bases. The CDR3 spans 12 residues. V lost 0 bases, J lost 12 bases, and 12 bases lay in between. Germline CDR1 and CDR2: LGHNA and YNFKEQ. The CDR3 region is CASSQDRGYPYF. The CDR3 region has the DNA TGTGCCAGCAGCCAAGATCGGGGGTATCCGTACTTC.

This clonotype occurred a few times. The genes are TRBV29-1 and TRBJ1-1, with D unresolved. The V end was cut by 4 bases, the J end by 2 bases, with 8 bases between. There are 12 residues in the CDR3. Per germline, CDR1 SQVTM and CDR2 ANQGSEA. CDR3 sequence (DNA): TGCAGCGTTGGCCAGACCAACACTGAAGCTTTCTTT. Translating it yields CSVGQTNTEAFF. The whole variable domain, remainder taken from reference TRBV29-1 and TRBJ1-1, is SAVISQKPSRDICQRGTSLTIQCQVDSQVTMMFWYRQQPGQSLTLIATANQGSEATYESGFVIDKFPISRPNLTFSTLTVSNMSPEDSSIYLCSVGQTNTEAFFGQGTRLTVV.

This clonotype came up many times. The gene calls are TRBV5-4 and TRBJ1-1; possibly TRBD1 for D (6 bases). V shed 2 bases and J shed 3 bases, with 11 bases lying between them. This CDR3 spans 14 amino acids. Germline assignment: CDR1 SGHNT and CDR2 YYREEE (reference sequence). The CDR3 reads CASSFVGADTEAFF. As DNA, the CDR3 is TGTGCCAGCAGCTTCGTGGGGGCGGACACTGAAGCTTTCTTT.

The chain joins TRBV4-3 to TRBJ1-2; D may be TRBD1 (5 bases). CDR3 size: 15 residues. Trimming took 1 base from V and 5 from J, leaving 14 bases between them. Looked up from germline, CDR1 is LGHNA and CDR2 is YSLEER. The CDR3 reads CASSQGLGREYGYTF. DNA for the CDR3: TGCGCCAGCAGCCAAGGGTTAGGCAGGGAGTATGGCTACACCTTC.

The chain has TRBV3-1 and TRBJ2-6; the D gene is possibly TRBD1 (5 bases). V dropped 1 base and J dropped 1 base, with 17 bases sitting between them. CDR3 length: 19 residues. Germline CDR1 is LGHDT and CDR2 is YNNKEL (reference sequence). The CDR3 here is CASSQVNSRGSSGANVLTF. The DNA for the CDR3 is TGTGCCAGCAGCCAAGTGAATAGTAGGGGCTCTTCTGGGGCCAACGTCCTGACTTTC.

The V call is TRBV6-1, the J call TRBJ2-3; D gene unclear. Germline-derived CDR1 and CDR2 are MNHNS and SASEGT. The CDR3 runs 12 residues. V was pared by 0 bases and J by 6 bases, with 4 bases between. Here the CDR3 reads CASSEARDTQYF. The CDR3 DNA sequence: TGTGCCAGCAGTGAAGCACGCGATACGCAGTATTTT.

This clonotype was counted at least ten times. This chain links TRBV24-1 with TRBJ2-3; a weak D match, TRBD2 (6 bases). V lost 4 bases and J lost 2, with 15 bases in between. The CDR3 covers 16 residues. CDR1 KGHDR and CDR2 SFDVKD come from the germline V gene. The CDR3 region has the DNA TGTGCCACCAGTGAAGGGACGGACTACCTCACAGATACGCAGTATTTT. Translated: CATSEGTDYLTDTQYF.

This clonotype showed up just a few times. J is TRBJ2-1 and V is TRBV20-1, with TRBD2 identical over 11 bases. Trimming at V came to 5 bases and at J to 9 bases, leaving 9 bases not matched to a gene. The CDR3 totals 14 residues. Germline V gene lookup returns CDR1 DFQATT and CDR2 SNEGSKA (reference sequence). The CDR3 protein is CSASSGRTLAEQFF. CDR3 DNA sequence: TGCAGTGCTTCTAGCGGGAGGACCTTGGCTGAGCAGTTCTTC.

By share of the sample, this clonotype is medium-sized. DNA of the CDR3: TGTGCCATCAGAGATCCAGGGACCAACACAGATACGCAGTATTTT. This gives the protein CAIRDPGTNTDTQYF. The chain couples TRBV10-3 to TRBJ2-3; D is tentatively TRBD1 or TRBD2 (5 bases each). Germline-derived CDR1 and CDR2 are ENHRY and SYGVKD. V lost 6 bases to trimming and J lost 2 bases, with 15 bases between them. CDR3 length equals 15 residues.

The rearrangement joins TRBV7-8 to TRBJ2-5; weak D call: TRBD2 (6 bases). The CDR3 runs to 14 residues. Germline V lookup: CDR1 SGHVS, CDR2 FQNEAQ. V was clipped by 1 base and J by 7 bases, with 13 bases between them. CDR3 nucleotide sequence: TGTGCCAGCAGCTTAGAAAGGAGGGATGGGACCCAGTACTTC. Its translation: CASSLERRDGTQYF.

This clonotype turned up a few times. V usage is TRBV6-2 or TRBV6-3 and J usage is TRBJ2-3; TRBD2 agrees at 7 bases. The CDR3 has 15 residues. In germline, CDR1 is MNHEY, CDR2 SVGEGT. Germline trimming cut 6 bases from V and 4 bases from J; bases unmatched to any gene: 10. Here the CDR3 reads CASSLLGGSPDTQYF. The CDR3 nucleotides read TGTGCCAGCAGCCTCTTGGGGGGGTCCCCAGATACGCAGTATTTT.

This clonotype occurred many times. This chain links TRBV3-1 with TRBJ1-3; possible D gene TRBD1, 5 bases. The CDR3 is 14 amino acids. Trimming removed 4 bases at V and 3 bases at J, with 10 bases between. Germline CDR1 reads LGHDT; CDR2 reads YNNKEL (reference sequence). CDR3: CASSPTGFGNTIYF. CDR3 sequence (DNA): TGTGCCAGCAGCCCAACAGGTTTTGGAAACACCATATATTTT.

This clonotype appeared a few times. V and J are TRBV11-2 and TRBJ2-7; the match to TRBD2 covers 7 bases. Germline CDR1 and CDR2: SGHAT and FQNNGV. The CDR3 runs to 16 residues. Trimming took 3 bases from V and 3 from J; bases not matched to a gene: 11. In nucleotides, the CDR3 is TGTGCCAGCAGCTTGCTATCGGGGGGAGCGGACTACGAGCAGTACTTC. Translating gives CASSLLSGGADYEQYF.

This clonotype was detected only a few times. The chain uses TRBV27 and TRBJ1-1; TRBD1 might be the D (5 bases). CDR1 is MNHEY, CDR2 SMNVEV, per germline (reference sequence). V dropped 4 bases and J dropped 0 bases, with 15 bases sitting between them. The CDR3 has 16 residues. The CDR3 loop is CASSSQGRELNTEAFF. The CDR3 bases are TGTGCCAGCAGTTCCCAGGGTAGGGAGCTGAACACTGAAGCTTTCTTT.

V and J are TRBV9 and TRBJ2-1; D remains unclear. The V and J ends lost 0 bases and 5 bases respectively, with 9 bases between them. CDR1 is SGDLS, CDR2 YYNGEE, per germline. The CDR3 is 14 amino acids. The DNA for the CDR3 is TGTGCCAGCAGCGTAGAAATTGGGAACAATGAGCAGTTCTTC. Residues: CASSVEIGNNEQFF. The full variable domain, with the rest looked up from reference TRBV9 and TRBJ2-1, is DSGVTQTPKHLITATGQRVTLRCSPRSGDLSVYWYQQSLDQGLQFLIQYYNGEERAKGNILERFSAQQFPDLHSELNLSSLELGDSALYFCASSVEIGNNEQFFGPGTRLTVL.

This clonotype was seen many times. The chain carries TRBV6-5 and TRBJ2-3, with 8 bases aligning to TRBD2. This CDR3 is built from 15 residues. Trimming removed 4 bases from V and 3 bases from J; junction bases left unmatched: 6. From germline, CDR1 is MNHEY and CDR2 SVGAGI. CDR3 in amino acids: CASSSQAGATDTQYF. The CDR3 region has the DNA TGTGCCAGCAGTTCCCAAGCGGGGGCTACAGATACGCAGTATTTT.